These 32 T cell receptor beta chains share one sample of origin, sequenced in a study of T cells and copy number aberrations in small-cell lung cancer (dated by TCRdb to the early 2020s). The library was prepared using the immunoSEQ multiplex PCR assay. As stored in TCRdb, this immuneACCESS dataset retains in-frame rearrangements with V and J assigned. A fraction of the clones does not appear; measured against another copy, unresolved V genes explain less than half of the discrepancy, and the remainder lacks a known reason. This sample is represented by 2,600 or so clones; 70% to 80% of them were singletons. The ten largest clonotypes hold around 9.8% of the sample. The sample comprised normal tissue next to the tumor. These receptors came from a man between 60 and 70 years old with small cell lung cancer.

This clone was counted once. V gene TRBV5-1 combines with J gene TRBJ1-4; D not resolved. V was cut by 0 bases and J by 0 bases, with 6 bases left in between. This CDR3 region has 15 residues. Germline CDR1 SGHRS, CDR2 YFSETQ. The CDR3 region has the DNA TGCGCCAGCAGCTTGGTCCCCGCAACTAATGAAAAACTGTTTTTT. This gives the protein CASSLVPATNEKLFF.

J is TRBJ2-1 and V is TRBV10-2; TRBD1 matches at 12 bases. Unmatched junction bases numbered 2, after V lost 3 bases and J lost 8 bases. The CDR3 totals 14 residues. The germline gives CDR1 WSHSY, CDR2 SAAADI. The CDR3 DNA is TGCGCCAGCAGTGATGGGACAGGGGGCCATGAGCAGTTCTTC. This encodes CASSDGTGGHEQFF.

CDR3 sequence reads: CASSQDIPGQGSDTQYF. CDR3 DNA sequence: TGTGCCAGCAGCCAAGATATACCGGGACAGGGATCAGATACGCAGTATTTT. The V and J genes are TRBV4-2 and TRBJ2-3; 9 bases are shared with TRBD1. Per germline, CDR1 LGHNA and CDR2 YNFKEQ. The CDR3 sequence is 17 residues long. After removal of 0 bases from V and 4 bases from J, the junction contained 8 bases not matched to a gene.

CDR3 sequence reads: CASSSRDRVINYGYTF. The DNA of the CDR3 is TGTGCCAGCAGCTCCCGGGACAGGGTTATTAACTATGGCTACACCTTC. The rearrangement uses TRBV7-9 and TRBJ1-2, with TRBD1 matching 9 bases. Germline V gene data show CDR1 as SEHNR and CDR2 as FQNEAQ (reference sequence). The CDR3 sequence is 16 residues long. The V and J ends lost 4 bases and 1 base, in that order; junction bases with no gene match: 7. Drawing the rest from reference TRBV7-9 and TRBJ1-2, the complete variable domain is DTGVSQNPRHKITKRGQNVTFRCDPISEHNRLYWYRQTLGQGPEFLTYFQNEAQLEKSRLLSDRFSAERPKGSFSTLEIQRTEQGDSAMYLCASSSRDRVINYGYTFGSGTRLTVV.

The table lists this clone with a few counts. This sequence joins TRBV30 and TRBJ1-4; 8 bases are a match to TRBD1. The CDR3 is made up of 14 amino acids. Germline CDR1 reads GTSNPN; CDR2 reads SVGIG (reference sequence). V shed 3 bases, J shed 2 bases, and the junction held 2 bases outside the gene matches. The CDR3: CAWSRTGTNEKLFF. The CDR3 DNA reads TGTGCCTGGAGCCGGACAGGGACTAATGAAAAACTGTTTTTT.

This chain joins TRBV6-5 and TRBJ1-1; D not resolved. Trimming stripped 4 bases from V and 1 base from J, with 10 bases between. The CDR3 is made up of 14 amino acids. Germline V lookup: CDR1 MNHEY, CDR2 SVGAGI. CDR3 DNA: TGTGCCAGCAGTTCCCCCCATACGAACACTGAAGCTTTCTTT. The encoded protein is CASSSPHTNTEAFF.

The chain is built from TRBV7-2 and TRBJ1-2, with 8 bases that match TRBD1. CDR3 length: 13 residues. CDR1 SGHTA and CDR2 FQGNSA come from the germline V gene. After removal of 6 bases from V and 2 bases from J, the junction contained 2 bases not matched to a gene. CDR3 sequence: CASRGDRNYGYTF. In DNA, the CDR3 is TGTGCCAGCAGGGGGGACAGGAACTATGGCTACACCTTC.

V gene TRBV6-4 combines with J gene TRBJ1-1; D not resolved. V was clipped by 7 bases and J by 0 bases, with 6 bases between them. The germline gives CDR1 MRHNA, CDR2 SNTAGT. CDR3 length equals 12 residues. DNA for the CDR3: TGTGCCAGCAACGGGGTGAACACTGAAGCTTTCTTT. Protein: CASNGVNTEAFF.

V and J are TRBV5-1 and TRBJ2-1; no reliable D call. V lost 2 bases and J lost 8, with 8 bases in between. This CDR3 region has 12 residues. In germline, CDR1 is SGHRS, CDR2 YFSETQ. In DNA, the CDR3 is TGCGCCAGCAGCTTTGGGGTACATGAGCAGTTCTTC. Protein sequence: CASSFGVHEQFF.

In the case of this clone: At one end the junction does not follow the germline gene, possibly because of a read error. The chain has TRBV5-5 and TRBJ1-5, with D unclear. Germline V gene data show CDR1 as SGHKS and CDR2 as YYEKEE (reference sequence). The CDR3 extends over 15 amino acids. CDR3 amino acids: CASSLGSPSNQPQHF. The CDR3 DNA follows: TGTGCCAGCAGCTTAGGCAGTCCAAGCAATCAGCCTCAGCATTTT.

The chain is built from TRBV21-1 and TRBJ1-5; TRBD1, the D gene given by the table, was not confirmed from the DNA. TRBV21-1 is a pseudogene locus. This CDR3 region has 15 residues. The CDR3 protein is CASSAPRDRIQPQHF. The CDR3 bases are TGTGCCAGCAGCGCCCCCCGGGACAGGATCCAGCCCCAGCATTTT.

The rearrangement uses TRBV28 and TRBJ1-1, with D possibly TRBD1 on 6 matching bases. Per germline, CDR1 MDHEN and CDR2 SYDVKM. Deletions cut 6 bases from V and 0 bases from J, with 20 bases between. The CDR3 consists of 17 residues. The CDR3 protein is CASSRPQGPTLNTEAFF. CDR3 DNA sequence: TGTGCCAGCAGCCGCCCCCAGGGGCCAACTCTGAACACTGAAGCTTTCTTT. The variable domain in full, with the rest retrieved from reference TRBV28 and TRBJ1-1, is DVKVTQSSRYLVKRTGEKVFLECVQDMDHENMFWYRQDPGLGLRLIYFSYDVKMKEKGDIPEGYSVSREKKERFSLILESASTNQTSMYLCASSRPQGPTLNTEAFFGQGTRLTVV.

The chain employs TRBV9 and TRBJ1-1; D call uncertain. The CDR3 is 13 residues long. Germline V gives CDR1 SGDLS, CDR2 YYNGEE. V lost 0 bases to trimming and J lost 4 bases, with 7 bases between them. The chain's CDR3 is CASSVDIFTEAFF. Here the CDR3 DNA reads TGTGCCAGCAGCGTAGACATTTTCACTGAAGCTTTCTTT. Variable domain in full (rest from reference TRBV9 and TRBJ1-1): DSGVTQTPKHLITATGQRVTLRCSPRSGDLSVYWYQQSLDQGLQFLIQYYNGEERAKGNILERFSAQQFPDLHSELNLSSLELGDSALYFCASSVDIFTEAFFGQGTRLTVV.

The chain is built from TRBV7-9 and TRBJ2-7; 8 nucleotides line up with TRBD1. There are 13 residues in the CDR3. Unmatched junction bases numbered 2, after V lost 3 bases and J lost 4 bases. Germline lookup yields CDR1 SEHNR and CDR2 FQNEAQ (reference sequence). CDR3 in amino acids: CASSFGDRYEQYF. In DNA form, the CDR3 reads TGTGCCAGCAGCTTCGGGGACAGGTACGAGCAGTACTTC.

This clone was observed a few times. The chain is built from TRBV19 and TRBJ2-3; 16 bases fit TRBD2. Trimming removed 3 bases from V and 4 bases from J; junction bases left unmatched: 7. The germline V gene has CDR1 LNHDA and CDR2 SQIVND (reference sequence). The CDR3 has 18 residues. In DNA, the CDR3 is TGTGCCAGTAGTATCGGGACTAGCGGGGGGGCAGTGTCAGATACGCAGTATTTT. Its protein is CASSIGTSGGAVSDTQYF.

The chain carries TRBV20-1 and TRBJ1-1; D perhaps matches TRBD1 (5 bases). The CDR3 contains 11 residues. The germline V gene has CDR1 DFQATT and CDR2 SNEGSKA (reference sequence). The V and J ends lost 8 bases and 4 bases respectively, with 11 bases between them. The CDR3 region is CSQEGTTEAFF. The CDR3 coding sequence is TGCAGTCAAGAGGGGACCACTGAAGCTTTCTTT.

The chain couples TRBV5-4 to TRBJ2-3, with D unclear. This CDR3 contains 13 residues. The V gene's germline CDR1 is SGHNT and CDR2 YYREEE (reference sequence). This CDR3 reads CSCRAVSTDTQYF. CDR3 coding DNA: TGTTCATGTAGGGCAGTTAGCACAGATACGCAGTATTTT.

The chain has TRBV5-5 and TRBJ1-4; D uncertain. The germline V gene has CDR1 SGHKS and CDR2 YYEKEE (reference sequence). The CDR3 extends over 14 amino acids. V was clipped by 2 bases and J by 0 bases, with 5 bases between them. CDR3 nucleotides: TGTGCCAGCAGCTTCACAGCAACTAATGAAAAACTGTTTTTT. This encodes CASSFTATNEKLFF.

This chain connects TRBV7-3 to TRBJ2-5; possibly TRBD2 for D (5 bases). CDR3 length: 14 amino acids. The germline V gene encodes CDR1 SGHTA and CDR2 FQGTGA. Trimming took off 5 bases at V and 5 bases at J, with 15 bases between the two ends. CDR3 region: CASSPGPRDETQYF. The CDR3 DNA sequence: TGTGCCAGCAGCCCCGGGCCCCGGGATGAGACCCAGTACTTC.

The rearrangement joins TRBV19 to TRBJ2-7, with D possibly matching TRBD1 (6 bases). Trimming cost V 5 bases and J 2 bases, with 13 bases left between them. The length of the CDR3 is 14 residues. CDR1 is LNHDA and CDR2 is SQIVND in the germline V gene (reference sequence). The CDR3: CASSAYRVPYEQYF. Written as DNA, the CDR3 is TGTGCCAGTAGTGCCTACAGGGTCCCCTACGAGCAGTACTTC.

This clone was seen a handful of times. This chain links TRBV14 with TRBJ2-1, with D possibly being TRBD1 or TRBD2 (5 bases each). V dropped 3 bases and J dropped 7 bases, with 10 bases sitting between them. CDR1 is SGHDN and CDR2 is FVKESK in the germline V gene. The CDR3 has 13 amino acids. The CDR3 bases are TGTGCCAGCAGCCAGGGACGCGGGAATGAGCAGTTCTTC. This translates into CASSQGRGNEQFF.

The table lists this clone with a count of one. V and J are TRBV4-1 and TRBJ2-7; 7 nucleotides agree with TRBD1. The junction had 6 bases not matched to a gene; V was cut back by 1 base and J by 0 bases. The CDR3 length is 16 residues. Per the germline V gene, CDR1 is MGHRA and CDR2 is YSYEKL. CDR3 residues: CASSQAGAGGSYEQYF. The CDR3 DNA follows: TGCGCCAGCAGCCAAGCCGGAGCAGGGGGCTCCTACGAGCAGTACTTC.

The J gene is TRBJ2-6, the V gene TRBV5-1, with 11 bases lining up with TRBD1. Germline values: CDR1 SGHRS, CDR2 YFSETQ. This CDR3 region has 18 residues. After removal of 6 bases from V and 0 bases from J, the junction contained 8 bases not matched to a gene. The CDR3 region is CASNARTGGFSGANVLTF. The CDR3, as DNA: TGCGCCAGCAACGCGCGGACAGGGGGCTTCTCTGGGGCCAACGTCCTGACTTTC.

This clone was picked up a small number of times. The V call is TRBV19, the J call TRBJ2-1; TRBD2 aligns across 12 bases. The CDR3 sequence is 15 residues long. Germline V gene data show CDR1 as LNHDA and CDR2 as SQIVND (reference sequence). V was pared by 5 bases and J by 1 base, with 0 bases of the junction left unmatched. CDR3 in DNA: TGTGCCAGTAGTCTAGCGGGGGGGTCCTACAATGAGCAGTTCTTC. Translating gives CASSLAGGSYNEQFF.

This clone qualifies as large. The rearrangement links TRBV18 to TRBJ1-1, with D possibly being TRBD1 (5 bases). Germline CDR1 and CDR2: KGHSH and LQKENI. The V and J ends lost 3 bases and 3 bases respectively, with 17 bases between them. The CDR3 consists of 16 residues. CDR3 sequence: CASSPFQGSRDTEAFF. The CDR3 DNA is TGTGCCAGCTCACCCTTTCAGGGAAGTCGGGACACTGAAGCTTTCTTT.

This chain uses TRBV9 with TRBJ2-7; 7 nucleotides line up with TRBD1. Germline CDR1 reads SGDLS; CDR2 reads YYNGEE. The V and J ends lost 3 bases and 2 bases, in that order; junction bases with no gene match: 8. This CDR3 spans 15 amino acids. CDR3 loop: CASSATGDPTYEQYF. For the CDR3, the DNA is TGTGCCAGCAGCGCAACAGGGGACCCAACCTACGAGCAGTACTTC.

The sample holds a few counts of this clone. The J gene is TRBJ1-1, the V gene TRBV5-5; a weak D match, TRBD1 (5 bases). Germline V gene data show CDR1 as SGHKS and CDR2 as YYEKEE (reference sequence). The CDR3 length is 15 residues. Trimming removed 5 bases at V and 4 bases at J, with 18 bases between. CDR3 nucleotide sequence: TGTGCCAGCAGTCCGGGGAGTCGGGGGGGCACTGAAGCTTTCTTT. Its translation: CASSPGSRGGTEAFF.

The J gene is TRBJ2-3, the V gene TRBV27; unclear D gene. With 6 bases removed from V and 0 bases from J, the gap between germline ends came to 4 bases. Germline assignment: CDR1 MNHEY and CDR2 SMNVEV (reference sequence). The CDR3 extends over 12 amino acids. This CDR3 reads CASSPSTDTQYF. CDR3 nucleotide sequence: TGTGCCAGCAGCCCCAGCACAGATACGCAGTATTTT.

The chain uses TRBV19 and TRBJ2-3; no reliable D call. Germline CDR1 and CDR2: LNHDA and SQIVND (reference sequence). V gave up 6 bases and J gave up 5 bases, with 18 bases separating them. This CDR3 has 15 amino acids. DNA for the CDR3: TGTGCCAGTAGCCGTTCAACAGTCCAGAAAGATACGCAGTATTTT. Its protein product is CASSRSTVQKDTQYF.

This clone was detected only a few times. The chain has TRBV30 and TRBJ2-5; 13 bases fit TRBD2. The trim removed 1 base at V and 0 bases at J, leaving 5 bases unmatched. This CDR3 has 17 residues. Germline lookup yields CDR1 GTSNPN and CDR2 SVGIG (reference sequence). The CDR3 reads CAWSAAGTSGNQETQYF. The CDR3 DNA follows: TGTGCCTGGAGTGCAGCCGGGACTAGCGGGAACCAAGAGACCCAGTACTTC.

The chain is built from TRBV9 and TRBJ2-1, with 9 bases identical to TRBD2. J was trimmed by 6 bases and V by 3 bases; bases with no gene match: 10. This CDR3 region has 16 residues. Germline V CDR1 and CDR2: SGDLS, YYNGEE. CDR3 nucleotide sequence: TGTGCCAGCAGCGGAGGGGCTAGCGGGACCGGCAATGAGCAGTTCTTC. It yields the protein CASSGGASGTGNEQFF. Variable domain in full (rest from reference TRBV9 and TRBJ2-1): DSGVTQTPKHLITATGQRVTLRCSPRSGDLSVYWYQQSLDQGLQFLIQYYNGEERAKGNILERFSAQQFPDLHSELNLSSLELGDSALYFCASSGGASGTGNEQFFGPGTRLTVL.

This chain joins TRBV5-1 and TRBJ1-2, with D unresolved. Germline CDR1 SGHRS, CDR2 YFSETQ. Trimming left V 0 bases short and J 3 bases short, with 15 bases between. This CDR3 is built from 16 residues. CDR3 amino acids: CASSLAGREVDYGYTF. The CDR3 DNA reads as TGCGCCAGCAGCTTGGCCGGTCGGGAGGTTGACTATGGCTACACCTTC. The full variable domain, completed using reference TRBV5-1 and TRBJ1-2, is KAGVTQTPRYLIKTRGQQVTLSCSPISGHRSVSWYQQTPGQGLQFLFEYFSETQRNKGNFPGRFSGRQFSNSRSEMNVSTLELGDSALYLCASSLAGREVDYGYTFGSGTRLTVV.